Listed below are T cell receptor beta chains from one sample, sequenced in a study of control samples from healthy donors and cancer patients. The assay was immunoSEQ multiplex PCR, and TCRdb's table has in-frame clones only and misses some. The sample has 150,000 to 200,000 clones, 80% to 95% seen once. The sequencing input was blood. These receptors were taken from a woman aged 40 to 50 in good health. Each CDR3 is given with its conserved first and last residue. The D gene is left open where the match is weak. Clone size is stated in some rows and not others, as once, few, many or a class when expanded.

v_gene	d_gene	len	j_gene	abundance	CDR3nt	CDR3aa
TRBV7-5	NA	14	TRBJ1-2	NA	TGTGTCAGAAGCTTAGCGGCAGGGAACTATGGCTACACCTTC	CVRSLAAGNYGYTF
TRBV5-1	NA	14	TRBJ1-1	NA	TGCGCCAGCAGGTCCTACATGGGATCCACTGAAGCTTTCTTT	CASRSYMGSTEAFF
TRBV6-5	TRBD1	12	TRBJ1-1	NA	TGTGCCAGCACGACAGGGAGAACTGAAGCTTTCTTT	CASTTGRTEAFF
TRBV27	NA	11	TRBJ1-6	NA	TGTGCCAGCAGTGGTAATTCACCCCTCCACTTT	CASSGNSPLHF
TRBV5-1	NA	14	TRBJ2-7	NA	TGCGCCAGCAGCTTGGACCGCAGGTACTACGAGCAGTACTTC	CASSLDRRYYEQYF
TRBV19	NA	16	TRBJ1-1	NA	TGTGCCAGTAGTCCAGCTCGGGTAGGTGGAAACACTGAAGCTTTCTTT	CASSPARVGGNTEAFF
TRBV9	NA	13	TRBJ1-6	NA	TGTGCCAGCAGCGTAGCCGAGAATTCACCCCTCCACTTT	CASSVAENSPLHF
TRBV18	NA	14	TRBJ1-2	NA	TGTGCCAGCTCACCTGACATAACCGTAAAGGGCTACACCTTC	CASSPDITVKGYTF
TRBV25-1	TRBD2	13	TRBJ2-3	NA	TGTGCCAGCAGTTTGTGGGAGGGCGATACGCAGTATTTT	CASSLWEGDTQYF
TRBV27	NA	17	TRBJ2-2	NA	TGTGCCAGCAGTTCCGCCGGGCAGCTTTTGAACACCGGGGAGCTGTTTTTT	CASSSAGQLLNTGELFF
TRBV10-3	NA	13	TRBJ2-1	NA	TGTGCCATCGAAGGGAACAGGACCGATGAGCAGTTCTTC	CAIEGNRTDEQFF
TRBV20-1	NA	15	TRBJ2-7	NA	TGCAGTGCTAGTATACCGGGATGGGCAGACTCTGGGCAGTACTTC	CSASIPGWADSGQYF
TRBV15	TRBD2	15	TRBJ2-3	NA	TGTGCCACCAGCAGGATAGCGGGGGGAAAAGATACGCAGTATTTT	CATSRIAGGKDTQYF
TRBV24-1	TRBD1	13	TRBJ1-2	once	TGTGCCACCAGTGATCGGACAGGGAATGGCTACACCTTC	CATSDRTGNGYTF
TRBV13	NA	13	TRBJ2-2	NA	TGTGCCAGCAGCCCCCCCGGGGCCGGGGAGCTGTTTTTT	CASSPPGAGELFF
TRBV19	NA	15	TRBJ2-2	NA	TGTGCCAGTAGTATGACAGGGAGGTACACCGGGGAGCTGTTTTTT	CASSMTGRYTGELFF
TRBV4-1	NA	18	TRBJ1-3	NA	TGCGCCAGCAGCCTGTCCGGGACCCAGTCAGAGGTTGGAAACACCATATATTTT	CASSLSGTQSEVGNTIYF
TRBV6-6	TRBD1	15	TRBJ2-7	once	TGTGCCAGCAGTTATACAGGGGATCCCTTCTACGAGCAGTACTTC	CASSYTGDPFYEQYF
TRBV18	NA	14	TRBJ1-1	NA	TGTGCCAGCTCTTTTTCTGGGGAGAACACTGAAGCTTTCTTT	CASSFSGENTEAFF
TRBV4-1	NA	15	TRBJ1-1	NA	TGCGCCAGCAGCCGAGAAACAGGGTCGAGCACTGAAGCTTTCTTT	CASSRETGSSTEAFF
TRBV12-3/TRBV12-4	NA	13	TRBJ2-7	NA	TGTGCCAGCAGTTTTACACTCTCCTACGAGCAGTACTTC	CASSFTLSYEQYF
TRBV5-5	NA	14	TRBJ2-7	NA	TGTGCCAGCAGCTTGGAAGCGAGTTGGGGCGAGCAGTACTTC	CASSLEASWGEQYF
TRBV6-5	NA	14	TRBJ1-2	NA	TGTGCCAGCAGAACCCGGGACGGCCCCTATGGCTACACCTTC	CASRTRDGPYGYTF
TRBV27	TRBD1	14	TRBJ2-1	NA	TGTGCCAGCAGTCGTGGGACAGGATATTATGAGCAGTTCTTC	CASSRGTGYYEQFF
TRBV28	NA	11	TRBJ1-1	NA	TGTGCCAGCAGTTTACACACTGAAGCTTTCTTT	CASSLHTEAFF
TRBV28	NA	14	TRBJ1-1	NA	TGTGCCAGCAGTTGGGGTGGGGGAGAAACTGAAGCTTTCTTT	CASSWGGGETEAFF
TRBV5-4	TRBD2	17	TRBJ2-1	NA	TGTGCCAGCAGCTCCAGACTAGCGGGGGTATTCATTAATGAGCAGTTCTTC	CASSSRLAGVFINEQFF
TRBV7-8	NA	15	TRBJ1-5	NA	TGTGCCAGCAGCTTAGTGAGGGCAGGGGATCAGCCCCAGCATTTT	CASSLVRAGDQPQHF
TRBV3-1/TRBV3-2	NA	15	TRBJ2-3	NA	TGTGCCAGCAGCCAAGATCAGGGGCGAACAGATACGCAGTATTTT	CASSQDQGRTDTQYF
TRBV4-1	NA	16	TRBJ2-2	NA	TGCGCCAGCAGCCAGACGCCCGGGGTTCCGTCCGGGGAGCTGTTTTTT	CASSQTPGVPSGELFF
TRBV6-1	NA	16	TRBJ1-2	NA	TGTGCCAGCAGTGAAAAGAGGGACGGTTCCCTCTATGGCTACACCTTC	CASSEKRDGSLYGYTF
TRBV11-2	TRBD1	15	TRBJ1-1	NA	TGTGCCAGCAGCCTGGGGGACAGGGGAGTCACTGAAGCTTTCTTT	CASSLGDRGVTEAFF
TRBV6-5	NA	14	TRBJ1-1	NA	TGTGCCAGCAGTTACCGACAGAGGAACACTGAAGCTTTCTTT	CASSYRQRNTEAFF
TRBV3-1/TRBV3-2	TRBD1	16	TRBJ2-5	NA	TGTGCCAGCAGCCAAGATTGGGACAGGGGGCAAGAGACCCAGTACTTC	CASSQDWDRGQETQYF